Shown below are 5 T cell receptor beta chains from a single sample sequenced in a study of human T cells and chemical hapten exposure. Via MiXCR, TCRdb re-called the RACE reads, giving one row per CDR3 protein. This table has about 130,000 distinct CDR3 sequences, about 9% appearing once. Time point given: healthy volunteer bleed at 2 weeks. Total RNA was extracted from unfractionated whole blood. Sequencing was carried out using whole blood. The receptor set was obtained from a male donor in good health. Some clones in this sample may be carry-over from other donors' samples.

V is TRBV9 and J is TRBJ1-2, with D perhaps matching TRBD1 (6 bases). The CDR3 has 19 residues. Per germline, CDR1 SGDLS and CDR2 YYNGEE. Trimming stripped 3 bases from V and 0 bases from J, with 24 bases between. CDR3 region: CASSAGRGSGGDSNYGYTF. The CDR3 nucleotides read TGTGCCAGCAGCGCCGGAAGGGGGAGTGGAGGGGATTCTAACTATGGCTACACCTTC.

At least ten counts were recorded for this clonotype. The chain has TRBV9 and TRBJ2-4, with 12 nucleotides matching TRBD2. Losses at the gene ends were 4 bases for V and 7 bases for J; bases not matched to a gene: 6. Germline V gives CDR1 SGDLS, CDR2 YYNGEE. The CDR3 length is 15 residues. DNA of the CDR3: TGTGCCAGCAGCCCCAGGACTAGCGGGGCGAACATTCAGTACTTC. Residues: CASSPRTSGANIQYF.

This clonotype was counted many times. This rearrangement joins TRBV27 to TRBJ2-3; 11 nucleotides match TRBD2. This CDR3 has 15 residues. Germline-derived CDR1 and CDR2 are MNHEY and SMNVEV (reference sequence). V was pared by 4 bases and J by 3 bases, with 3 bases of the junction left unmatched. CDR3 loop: CASSSLAGVTDTQYF. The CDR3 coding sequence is TGTGCCAGCAGTTCACTAGCGGGAGTAACAGATACGCAGTATTTT.

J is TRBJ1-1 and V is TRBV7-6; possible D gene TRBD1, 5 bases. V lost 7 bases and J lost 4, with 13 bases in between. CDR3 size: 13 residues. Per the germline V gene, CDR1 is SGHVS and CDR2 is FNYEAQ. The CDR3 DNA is TGTGCCAGCATACCTGGACAAAGCACTGAAGCTTTCTTT. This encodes CASIPGQSTEAFF.

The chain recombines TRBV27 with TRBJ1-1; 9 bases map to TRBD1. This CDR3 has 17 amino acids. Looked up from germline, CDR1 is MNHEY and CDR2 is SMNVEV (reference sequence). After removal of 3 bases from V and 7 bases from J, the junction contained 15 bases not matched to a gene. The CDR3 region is CASSFQGQGPPGNEAFF. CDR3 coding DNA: TGTGCCAGCAGTTTTCAAGGACAGGGGCCCCCTGGTAATGAAGCTTTCTTT.